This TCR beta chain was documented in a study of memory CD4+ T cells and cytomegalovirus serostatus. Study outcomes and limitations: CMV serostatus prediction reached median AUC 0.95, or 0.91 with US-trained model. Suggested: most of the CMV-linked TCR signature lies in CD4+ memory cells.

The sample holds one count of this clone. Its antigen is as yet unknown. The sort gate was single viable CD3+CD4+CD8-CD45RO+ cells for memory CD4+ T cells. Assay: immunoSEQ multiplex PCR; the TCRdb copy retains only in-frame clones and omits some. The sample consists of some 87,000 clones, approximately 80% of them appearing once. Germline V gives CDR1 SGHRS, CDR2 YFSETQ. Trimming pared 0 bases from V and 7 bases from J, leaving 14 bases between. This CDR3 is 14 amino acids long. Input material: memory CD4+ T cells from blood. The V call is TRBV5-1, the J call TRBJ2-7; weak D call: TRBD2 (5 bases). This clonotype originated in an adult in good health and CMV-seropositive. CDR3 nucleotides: TGCGCCAGCAGCTTGGGGGGAGTAAGCCTGGAGCAGTACTTC. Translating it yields CASSLGGVSLEQYF.